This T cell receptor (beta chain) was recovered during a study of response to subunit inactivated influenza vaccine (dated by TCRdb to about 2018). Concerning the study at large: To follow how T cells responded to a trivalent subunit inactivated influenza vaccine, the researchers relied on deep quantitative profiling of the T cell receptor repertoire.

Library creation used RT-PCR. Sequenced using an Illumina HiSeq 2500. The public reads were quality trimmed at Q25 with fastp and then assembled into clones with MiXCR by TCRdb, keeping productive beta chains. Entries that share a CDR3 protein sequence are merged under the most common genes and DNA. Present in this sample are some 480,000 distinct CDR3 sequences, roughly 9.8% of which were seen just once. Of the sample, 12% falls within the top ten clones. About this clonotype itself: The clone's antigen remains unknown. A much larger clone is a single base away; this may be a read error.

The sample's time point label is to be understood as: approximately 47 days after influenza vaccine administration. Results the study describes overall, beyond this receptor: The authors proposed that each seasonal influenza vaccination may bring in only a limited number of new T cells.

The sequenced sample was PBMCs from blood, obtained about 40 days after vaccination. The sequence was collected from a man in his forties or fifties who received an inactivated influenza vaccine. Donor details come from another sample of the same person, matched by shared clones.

Read as DNA, the sequence is TGTGCCAGCAGCTTAGACTGGGGACACGAGACCCAGTACTTC. Its protein is CASSLDWGHETQYF. Recombination connected TRBV7-9 to TRBJ2-5; perhaps TRBD1 is the D gene, with 6 bases matching. The CDR3 sequence holds 14 residues, the cysteine and phenylalanine included. The only DNA kept is the CDR3, 42 bases in frame from the first base. The V end loses 1 base and the J end loses 5 bases, and a stretch of 11 bases separates them. The germline V gene (reference sequence) sets CDR1 to SEHNR and CDR2 to FQNEAQ.